This note documents a single T cell receptor beta chain sequence. Its cognate antigen is unknown. The data originate from a study of T cells after yellow fever vaccination. Across the study: Low-cell-number fractions underwent preparation using SMART-Seq v4 Ultra Low Input.

The authors made TCR cDNA by 5'RACE template switching, adding a universal primer site and UMIs. TCRdb re-analysed the 5' RACE reads in MiXCR, keeping a single row per CDR3 protein. The sample lists about 130,000 distinct CDR3 sequences; roughly 8.2% were seen once. General study findings and limits: Clonotypes appearing in both CD4 and CD8 compartments existed, and their share was small. Abundant contaminating clonotypes from the bulk population could appear in FACS-sorted repertoires.

The germline V gene has CDR1 LGHDT and CDR2 YNNKEL (reference sequence). The CDR3 is 16 residues long. After removal of 0 bases from V and 6 bases from J, the junction contained 8 bases not matched to a gene. V gene TRBV3-1 combines with J gene TRBJ2-1, with TRBD2 matching over 7 bases. Specimen: CD8+ T cells sorted from PBMCs, collected on the day of the yellow fever booster vaccination. This TCR was recovered from a man younger than 35 who received the YFV17D yellow fever vaccine. The CDR3 loop reads CASSQDLEGLINEQFF. The CDR3 DNA sequence: TGTGCCAGCAGCCAAGATCTCGAGGGACTAATCAATGAGCAGTTCTTC.